This T cell receptor beta chain was identified during a study of spatial heterogeneity in lung cancer. Overall study findings and caveats: One measure, the expanded intratumoral alpha and beta TCR count, tracked tumor mutation counts. The numbers of ubiquitous and regional expanded TCRs correlated with ubiquitous and regional nonsynonymous mutations, respectively.

CDR1 is DFQATT and CDR2 is SNEGSKA in the germline V gene (reference sequence). This CDR3 is 13 amino acids long. The ends were cut back, 1 base at V and 5 bases at J, with 12 bases in the middle. Comments on this clonotype: Its matching antigen is unknown. Since the library was made to target alpha chains, this beta chain is a stray read and its abundance is not meaningful.

Time point noted: sample taken at primary tumor resection. Researchers sequenced whole RNA taken from tumor, nontumor lung or frozen PBMC without sorting. Every individual TCR cDNA molecule carried its own unique molecular identifier, which allowed correction of PCR and sequencing errors. One entry per CDR3 protein results from TCRdb running MiXCR on the 5' RACE reads. The sample carries around 15,000 distinct CDR3 sequences, approximately 7% recorded once. The sample in question was lung tumor tissue, obtained at surgery. The J gene is TRBJ2-7, the V gene TRBV20-1; D may be TRBD2 (6 bases). This clonotype originated in a female donor with early-stage non-small cell lung cancer. The DNA for the CDR3 is TGCAGTGCTAGAGTGGAGGGGCAGGACGAGCAGTACTTC. Translating gives CSARVEGQDEQYF.